The 28 T cell receptor beta chains presented below share a single source sample, sequenced in a study of blood T cell repertoires in COVID-19. Here immunoSEQ multiplex PCR was the method, and the copy in TCRdb shows in-frame clones only, minus some. The top ten clones hold 4% to 5% of a sample with 190,000 or so clones, 88% of them seen once. Sequencing used peripheral blood. These receptors came from a woman aged 25 to 39 with acute or convalescent COVID-19.

The V gene is TRBV30, the J gene TRBJ1-1; no definite D call. The CDR3 covers 14 residues. The V and J ends lost 2 bases and 2 bases respectively, with 12 bases between them. CDR1 and CDR2 from the germline V gene are GTSNPN and SVGIG (reference sequence). CDR3 nucleotide sequence: TGTGCCTGGAGTATCCGAGGACTCAACACTGAAGCTTTCTTT. Amino acids: CAWSIRGLNTEAFF.

The CDR3 protein is CASSTQGGAYEQYF. DNA of the CDR3: TGCGCCAGCAGCACCCAAGGGGGGGCTTACGAGCAGTACTTC. The V and J genes are TRBV5-1 and TRBJ2-7, with TRBD2 as a possible D gene (7 bases). Looked up from germline, CDR1 is SGHRS and CDR2 is YFSETQ. The V and J ends lost 4 bases and 4 bases respectively, with 15 bases between them. There are 14 residues in the CDR3.

The chain recombines TRBV19 with TRBJ2-5, with a weak D call TRBD1 (5 bases). Trimming pared 3 bases from V and 2 bases from J, leaving 19 bases between. This CDR3 comprises 17 residues. CDR1 LNHDA and CDR2 SQIVND come from the germline V gene (reference sequence). The CDR3 protein is CASSMTPFRGKQETQYF. The CDR3 nucleotides read TGTGCCAGTAGTATGACTCCCTTTAGGGGTAAGCAAGAGACCCAGTACTTC.

The chain is built from TRBV28 and TRBJ1-1, with 7 bases aligning to TRBD1. CDR3 length equals 12 residues. Germline V lookup: CDR1 MDHEN, CDR2 SYDVKM. The V gene end was trimmed by 7 bases and the J gene end by 4 bases; junction bases not matched to a gene: 3. Here the CDR3 DNA reads TGTGCCAGCACTGCAGGGGGCACTGAAGCTTTCTTT. It is translated as CASTAGGTEAFF. The variable domain in full, completed from reference TRBV28 and TRBJ1-1, reads DVKVTQSSRYLVKRTGEKVFLECVQDMDHENMFWYRQDPGLGLRLIYFSYDVKMKEKGDIPEGYSVSREKKERFSLILESASTNQTSMYLCASTAGGTEAFFGQGTRLTVV.

This clone was counted a few times. The V and J genes are TRBV28 and TRBJ2-3; D not resolved. V dropped 5 bases and J dropped 3 bases, with 15 bases sitting between them. The CDR3 extends over 15 amino acids. The germline V gene has CDR1 MDHEN and CDR2 SYDVKM. CDR3 DNA: TGTGCCAGCAGTGACCCCACTGAACTAACAGATACGCAGTATTTT. This encodes CASSDPTELTDTQYF.

CDR3 in DNA: TGTGCCAGCAGACGGGACTCCTACAATGAGCAGTTCTTC. It yields the protein CASRRDSYNEQFF. The chain couples TRBV25-1 to TRBJ2-1; perhaps TRBD2 as D (5 bases). This CDR3 spans 13 amino acids. The V gene's germline CDR1 is MGHDK and CDR2 SYGVNS. The germline V and J ends were trimmed by 6 bases and 0 bases, with 6 bases remaining between them.

This clone has only one observation. This sequence joins TRBV5-6 and TRBJ2-7; 8 bases are shared with TRBD1. Germline V lookup: CDR1 SGHDT, CDR2 YYEEEE. The CDR3 contains 14 residues. After removal of 4 bases from V and 3 bases from J, the junction contained 6 bases not matched to a gene. CDR3 nucleotide sequence: TGTGCCAGCAGCCCCCCGGGACAGGACTACGAGCAGTACTTC. This sequence encodes CASSPPGQDYEQYF.

V and J are TRBV7-9 and TRBJ1-4; D is possibly TRBD1 (6 bases). V shed 8 bases and J shed 0 bases, with 10 bases lying between them. CDR1 is SEHNR and CDR2 is FQNEAQ in the germline V gene (reference sequence). This CDR3 is built from 14 residues. CDR3 bases: TGTGCCAGCCGGGACACCGCAACTAATGAAAAACTGTTTTTT. Its translation: CASRDTATNEKLFF.

The rearrangement uses TRBV29-1 and TRBJ2-2; 8 nucleotides agree with TRBD2. CDR1 and CDR2 from the germline V gene are SQVTM and ANQGSEA. J gave up 7 bases and V 2 bases, and 6 bases lay outside the gene matches. The CDR3 sequence is 14 residues long. The CDR3 protein is CSVELAGDLGELFF. For the CDR3, the DNA is TGCAGCGTTGAACTAGCGGGTGACCTCGGGGAGCTGTTTTTT.

The genes are TRBV10-1 and TRBJ2-3, with a weak D call TRBD1 (5 bases). Per the germline V gene, CDR1 is WNHNN and CDR2 is SYGVQD (reference sequence). V lost 6 bases and J 1 base, leaving 5 bases between the germline ends. CDR3 length: 12 amino acids. CDR3 protein: CASSRGTDTQYF. The CDR3 nucleotides are TGCGCCAGCAGCAGGGGCACAGATACGCAGTATTTT.

The gene calls are TRBV28 and TRBJ1-5; D not certain. Germline loops: CDR1 MDHEN, CDR2 SYDVKM. The CDR3 is 15 amino acids. Trimming pared 3 bases from V and 1 base from J, leaving 10 bases between. DNA of the CDR3: TGTGCCAGCAGTTTGCCGGTGCTGAGCAATCAGCCCCAGCATTTT. It is translated as CASSLPVLSNQPQHF. The variable domain in full, completed from reference TRBV28 and TRBJ1-5, reads DVKVTQSSRYLVKRTGEKVFLECVQDMDHENMFWYRQDPGLGLRLIYFSYDVKMKEKGDIPEGYSVSREKKERFSLILESASTNQTSMYLCASSLPVLSNQPQHFGDGTRLSIL.

This clone showed up just once. The chain recombines TRBV5-1 with TRBJ1-1; D perhaps matches TRBD1 (6 bases). The germline V gene has CDR1 SGHRS and CDR2 YFSETQ. The CDR3 totals 14 residues. V was shortened by 1 base and J by 2 bases, with 9 bases between the two germline ends. CDR3 protein: CASSLRTANTEAFF. CDR3 nucleotide sequence: TGCGCCAGCAGCTTGAGGACAGCCAACACTGAAGCTTTCTTT.

This rearrangement joins TRBV14 to TRBJ2-7; 9 bases line up with TRBD2. There are 12 residues in the CDR3. J lost 7 bases, V lost 2 bases, and 0 bases had no gene match. CDR1 is SGHDN and CDR2 is FVKESK in the germline V gene. The CDR3 reads CASSQLAGEQYF. DNA for the CDR3: TGTGCCAGCAGCCAACTAGCGGGGGAGCAGTACTTC.

This clone has more than one count but fewer than ten. The rearrangement uses TRBV2 and TRBJ2-3; D is unresolved. Trimming left V 7 bases short and J 4 bases short, with 9 bases between. There are 12 residues in the CDR3. Germline-derived CDR1 and CDR2 are SNHLY and FYNNEI. Here the CDR3 DNA reads TGTGCCAGCAAATTTCAATCAGATACGCAGTATTTT. Its protein is CASKFQSDTQYF.

The V and J genes are TRBV14 and TRBJ1-2; 7 positions agree with TRBD1. V trimming: 1 base; J trimming: 5 bases; junction bases outside the gene matches: 10. Germline V CDR1 and CDR2: SGHDN, FVKESK. This CDR3 has 16 amino acids. The CDR3 protein is CASSQGEYRGLYGYTF. CDR3 coding DNA: TGTGCCAGCAGCCAAGGGGAATACAGGGGCCTATATGGCTACACCTTC.

The chain carries TRBV6-5 and TRBJ2-7; TRBD2 matches at 8 bases. Germline CDR1 reads MNHEY; CDR2 reads SVGAGI. Losses at the gene ends were 6 bases for V and 4 bases for J; bases not matched to a gene: 11. The CDR3 extends over 15 amino acids. The chain's CDR3 is CASSAPGLVIYEQYF. The CDR3 DNA reads as TGTGCCAGCAGCGCCCCGGGACTAGTCATATACGAGCAGTACTTC.

The V gene is TRBV10-3, the J gene TRBJ2-1, with 9 bases lining up with TRBD1. The germline CDR1 and CDR2 sequences are ENHRY and SYGVKD. Losses at the gene ends were 11 bases for V and 7 bases for J; bases not matched to a gene: 9. This CDR3 is built from 13 residues. The CDR3 nucleotides are TGTGCCTTCAAGCGGGACAGGGTTAATGAGCAGTTCTTC. Protein: CAFKRDRVNEQFF.

This sequence joins TRBV28 and TRBJ2-1, with 7 bases lining up with TRBD1. CDR1 is MDHEN and CDR2 is SYDVKM in the germline V gene. The CDR3 has 13 residues. V lost 8 bases and J lost 4; bases outside the gene matches: 5. CDR3 in amino acids: CASQGTDYNEQFF. CDR3 DNA: TGTGCCAGCCAAGGGACAGATTACAATGAGCAGTTCTTC.

The gene calls are TRBV7-2 and TRBJ2-3; possible D gene TRBD2, 5 bases. Germline loops: CDR1 SGHTA, CDR2 FQGNSA. Trimming pared 1 base from V and 6 bases from J, leaving 11 bases between. The CDR3 has 14 amino acids. The CDR3 reads CASSLVRTSDTQYF. DNA of the CDR3: TGTGCCAGCAGCTTAGTTAGGACTTCGGATACGCAGTATTTT.

In its sample, this clone was seen a few times. This chain uses TRBV5-4 with TRBJ1-2; D gene uncertain. The CDR3 extends over 14 amino acids. Germline V lookup: CDR1 SGHNT, CDR2 YYREEE (reference sequence). Trimming left V 0 bases short and J 4 bases short, with 10 bases between. The CDR3 reads CASSLAGGSYGYTF. The CDR3 DNA sequence: TGTGCCAGCAGCTTGGCCGGCGGCAGCTATGGCTACACCTTC. Combining the CDR3 with reference TRBV5-4 and TRBJ1-2 gives the whole variable domain ETGVTQSPTHLIKTRGQQVTLRCSSQSGHNTVSWYQQALGQGPQFIFQYYREEENGRGNFPPRFSGLQFPNYSSELNVNALELDDSALYLCASSLAGGSYGYTFGSGTRLTVV.

The V gene is TRBV21-1, the J gene TRBJ2-1; the D segment call TRBD2 is taken from the table without a DNA check. TRBV21-1 is a listed pseudogene. This CDR3 has 13 residues. CDR3 DNA: TGTGCCAGCAGTTTTGGACTAGCGAATGAGCAGTTCTTC. Its translation is CASSFGLANEQFF.

CDR3 DNA sequence: TGTGCCAGCACCCCGGGACAGGGGGCAGGCGATGGCTACACCTTC. Residues: CASTPGQGAGDGYTF. V usage is TRBV7-9 and J usage is TRBJ1-2; 12 bases line up with TRBD1. CDR1 is SEHNR and CDR2 is FQNEAQ in the germline V gene (reference sequence). The V segment lost 7 bases and the J segment 6 bases; nucleotides outside the gene matches: 9. The CDR3 runs 15 residues. The full variable domain, in which reference TRBV7-9 and TRBJ1-2 provide the parts outside the CDR3, is DTGVSQNPRHKITKRGQNVTFRCDPISEHNRLYWYRQTLGQGPEFLTYFQNEAQLEKSRLLSDRFSAERPKGSFSTLEIQRTEQGDSAMYLCASTPGQGAGDGYTFGSGTRLTVV.

CDR3 sequence: CASSKSTGPKGGYTF. The CDR3 DNA is TGTGCCAGCAGCAAATCTACAGGACCTAAGGGTGGCTACACCTTC. This chain uses TRBV21-1 with TRBJ1-2; TRBD1, as called in the table, went unchecked against the DNA. TRBV21-1 is a pseudogene. The CDR3 is 15 amino acids.

The gene calls are TRBV6-5 and TRBJ2-5, with D perhaps matching TRBD1 (6 bases). The germline V and J ends were trimmed by 9 bases and 5 bases, with 16 bases remaining between them. The length of the CDR3 is 13 residues. CDR1 is MNHEY, CDR2 SVGAGI, per germline. The CDR3 nucleotides read TGTGCCAGGGACAGCCCCTTGGGGGAGACCCAGTACTTC. It codes for CARDSPLGETQYF.

This clone was counted a single time. The chain links TRBV7-2 to TRBJ2-1; 7 positions agree with TRBD2. V was pared by 4 bases and J by 8 bases, with 8 bases of the junction left unmatched. The CDR3 is 14 residues long. Germline V gene lookup returns CDR1 SGHTA and CDR2 FQGNSA. The CDR3: CASSSPGLVDEQFF. CDR3 nucleotides: TGTGCCAGCAGCTCCCCTGGACTAGTAGATGAGCAGTTCTTC.

J is TRBJ1-1 and V is TRBV2; 7 bases line up with TRBD1. The V gene's germline CDR1 is SNHLY and CDR2 FYNNEI. The CDR3 length is 14 residues. Losses at the gene ends were 6 bases for V and 4 bases for J; bases not matched to a gene: 8. As DNA, the CDR3 is TGTGCCAGCAGCATACAGGGGAGGAGCACTGAAGCTTTCTTT. Translated: CASSIQGRSTEAFF.

The rearrangement uses TRBV19 and TRBJ2-3, with D possibly matching TRBD2 (6 bases). The CDR3 extends over 16 amino acids. Germline V CDR1 and CDR2: LNHDA, SQIVND (reference sequence). The V end lost 5 bases, the J end lost 2 bases, and 17 bases lay between the germline ends. CDR3 residues: CASSPRTTTSTDTQYF. The CDR3 DNA sequence: TGTGCCAGTAGTCCCCGGACTACCACTTCCACAGATACGCAGTATTTT.

The J gene is TRBJ1-2, the V gene TRBV7-2; TRBD1 might be the D (5 bases). The germline V gene encodes CDR1 SGHTA and CDR2 FQGNSA. The CDR3 consists of 13 residues. V was shortened by 5 bases and J by 2 bases, with 9 bases between the two germline ends. The CDR3 DNA reads TGTGCCAGCAGCCACGACAGCAACTATGGCTACACCTTC. Translation gives CASSHDSNYGYTF.